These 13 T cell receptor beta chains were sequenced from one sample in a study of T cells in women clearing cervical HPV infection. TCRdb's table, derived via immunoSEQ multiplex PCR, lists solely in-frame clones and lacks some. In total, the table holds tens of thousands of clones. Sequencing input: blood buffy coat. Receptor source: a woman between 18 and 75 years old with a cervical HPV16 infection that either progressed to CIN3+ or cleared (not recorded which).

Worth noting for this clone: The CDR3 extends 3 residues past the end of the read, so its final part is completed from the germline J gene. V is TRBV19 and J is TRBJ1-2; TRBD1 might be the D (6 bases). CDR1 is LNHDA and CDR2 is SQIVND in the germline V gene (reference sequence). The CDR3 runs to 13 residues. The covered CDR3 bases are TGTGCCAGTTTGCCAGGGGACACAGATACC. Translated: CASLPGDTDT. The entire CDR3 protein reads CASLPGDTDTYTF.

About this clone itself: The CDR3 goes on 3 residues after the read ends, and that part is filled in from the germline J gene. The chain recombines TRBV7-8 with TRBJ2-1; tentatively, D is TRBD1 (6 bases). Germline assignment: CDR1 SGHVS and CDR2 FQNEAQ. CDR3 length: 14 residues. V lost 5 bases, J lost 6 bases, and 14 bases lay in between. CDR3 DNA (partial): TGTGCCAGCAGCCACAGGGATCCGCGCAATGAG. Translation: CASSHRDPRNE. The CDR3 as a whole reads CASSHRDPRNEQFF. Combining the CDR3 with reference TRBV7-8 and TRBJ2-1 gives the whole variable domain GAGVSQSPRYKVAKRGQDVALRCDPISGHVSLFWYQQALGQGPEFLTYFQNEAQLDKSGLPSDRFFAERPEGSVSTLKIQRTQQEDSAVYLCASSHRDPRNEQFFGPGTRLTVL.

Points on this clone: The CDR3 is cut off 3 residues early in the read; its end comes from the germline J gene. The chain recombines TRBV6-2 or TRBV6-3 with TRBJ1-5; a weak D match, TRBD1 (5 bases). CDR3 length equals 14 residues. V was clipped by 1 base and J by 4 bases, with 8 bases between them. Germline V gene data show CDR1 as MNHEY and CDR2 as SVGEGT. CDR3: CASSYLAGNQPQHF. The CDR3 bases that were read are TGTGCCAGCAGTTACTTAGCAGGGAATCAGCCC.

The CDR3 is CASSLVGGYSYEQYF. CDR3 DNA, as far as it was read: TGCGCCAGCAGCTTGGTAGGCGGCTACTCCTACGAG. The chain is built from TRBV5-1 and TRBJ2-7, with D uncertain. The read terminates 3 residues before the CDR3 end, so the remaining end is supplied by the germline J gene. The CDR3 has 15 residues. Germline CDR1 is SGHRS and CDR2 is YFSETQ. V lost 0 bases and J 0 bases, leaving 10 bases between the germline ends.

The chain's CDR3 is CASSPRLALETAFF. CDR3 DNA (partial): TGTGCCAGCAGCCCCCGACTAGCGTTAGAGACA. The rearrangement joins TRBV7-7 to TRBJ1-1; D is undetermined. The CDR3 end lies 3 residues beyond the end of the read and is filled in from the germline J gene. The CDR3 has 14 residues. Germline CDR1 and CDR2: SSHAT and FNYEAQ (reference sequence).

CDR3 region: CAISEPVGTYGYTF. The part of the CDR3 DNA that was read is TGTGCCATCAGTGAACCAGTGGGGACTTATGGC. This chain uses TRBV10-3 with TRBJ1-2; D is possibly TRBD1 (5 bases). The read terminates 3 residues ahead of where the CDR3 ends, so the germline J gene completes it. Germline lookup yields CDR1 ENHRY and CDR2 SYGVKD. This CDR3 has 14 residues. V shed 3 bases and J shed 5 bases, with 13 bases lying between them.

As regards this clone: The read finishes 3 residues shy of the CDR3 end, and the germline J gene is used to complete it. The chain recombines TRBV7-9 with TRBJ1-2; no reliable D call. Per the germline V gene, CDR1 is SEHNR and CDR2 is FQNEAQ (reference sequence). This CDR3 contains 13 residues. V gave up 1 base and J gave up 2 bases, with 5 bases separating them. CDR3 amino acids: CASSLEGNYGYTF. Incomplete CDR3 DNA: TGTGCCAGCAGCTTAGAGGGCAACTATGGC.

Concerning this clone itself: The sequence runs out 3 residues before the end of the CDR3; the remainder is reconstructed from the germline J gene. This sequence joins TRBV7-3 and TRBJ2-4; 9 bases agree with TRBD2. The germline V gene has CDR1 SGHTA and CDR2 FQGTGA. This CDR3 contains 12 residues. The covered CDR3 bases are TGTGCCAGGGGTGGGGCGGGGGGGCCT. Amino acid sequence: CARGGAGGP. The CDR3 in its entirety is CARGGAGGPQYF.

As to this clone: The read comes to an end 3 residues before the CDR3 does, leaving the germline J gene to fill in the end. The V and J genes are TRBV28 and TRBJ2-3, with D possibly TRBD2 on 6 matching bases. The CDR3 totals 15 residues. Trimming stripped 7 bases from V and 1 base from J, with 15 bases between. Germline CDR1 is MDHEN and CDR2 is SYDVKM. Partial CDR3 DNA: TGTGCCAGCAACGGTGGGACTTACGGCACAGATACG. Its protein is CASNGGTYGTDT. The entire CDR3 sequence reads CASNGGTYGTDTQYF. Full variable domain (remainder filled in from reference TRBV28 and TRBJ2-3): DVKVTQSSRYLVKRTGEKVFLECVQDMDHENMFWYRQDPGLGLRLIYFSYDVKMKEKGDIPEGYSVSREKKERFSLILESASTNQTSMYLCASNGGTYGTDTQYFGPGTRLTVL.

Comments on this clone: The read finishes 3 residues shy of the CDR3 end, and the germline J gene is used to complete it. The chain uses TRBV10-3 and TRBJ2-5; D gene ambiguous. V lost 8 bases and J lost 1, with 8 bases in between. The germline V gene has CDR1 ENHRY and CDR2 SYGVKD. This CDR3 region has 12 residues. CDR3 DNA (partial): TGTGCCATCCGCACAACCCAAGAGACC. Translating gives CAIRTTQET. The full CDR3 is CAIRTTQETQYF.

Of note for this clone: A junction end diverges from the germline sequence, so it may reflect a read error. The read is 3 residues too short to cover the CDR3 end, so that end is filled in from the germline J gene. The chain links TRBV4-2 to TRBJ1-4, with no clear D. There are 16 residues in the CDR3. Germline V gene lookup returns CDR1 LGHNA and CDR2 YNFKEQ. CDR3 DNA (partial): TGCGCCAGCAGCCAACAAGACAAGGTGTATCATGAAAAA. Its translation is CASSQQDKVYHEK. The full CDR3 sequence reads CASSQQDKVYHEKLFF.

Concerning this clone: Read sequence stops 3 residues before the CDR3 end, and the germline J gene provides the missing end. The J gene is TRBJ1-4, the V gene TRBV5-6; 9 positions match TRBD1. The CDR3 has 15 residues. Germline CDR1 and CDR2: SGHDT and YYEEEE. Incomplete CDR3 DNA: TGTGCCAGCAGCTTGGAGGGACAGGGTGATTCACCA. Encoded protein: CASSLEGQGDSP. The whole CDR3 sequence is CASSLEGQGDSPLFF.

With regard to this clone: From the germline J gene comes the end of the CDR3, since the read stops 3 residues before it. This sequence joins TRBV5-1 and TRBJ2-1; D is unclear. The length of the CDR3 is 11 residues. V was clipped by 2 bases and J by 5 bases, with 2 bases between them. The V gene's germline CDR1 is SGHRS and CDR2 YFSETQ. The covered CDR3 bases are TGCGCCAGCAGCTTTAACAATGAG. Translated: CASSFNNE. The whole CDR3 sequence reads CASSFNNEQFF.